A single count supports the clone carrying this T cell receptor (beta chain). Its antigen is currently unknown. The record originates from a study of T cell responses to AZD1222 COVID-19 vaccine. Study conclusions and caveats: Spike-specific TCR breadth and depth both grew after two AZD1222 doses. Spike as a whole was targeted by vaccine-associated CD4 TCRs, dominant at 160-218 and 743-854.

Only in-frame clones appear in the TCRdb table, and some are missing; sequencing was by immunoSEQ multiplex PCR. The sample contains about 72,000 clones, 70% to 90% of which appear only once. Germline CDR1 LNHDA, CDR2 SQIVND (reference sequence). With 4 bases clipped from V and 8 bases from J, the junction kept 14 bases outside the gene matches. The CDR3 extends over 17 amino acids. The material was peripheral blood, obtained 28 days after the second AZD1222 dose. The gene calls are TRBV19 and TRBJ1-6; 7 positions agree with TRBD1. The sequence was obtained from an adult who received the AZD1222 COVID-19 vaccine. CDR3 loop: CASSTIGGSAGYSPLHF. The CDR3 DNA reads TGTGCCAGTAGTACAATAGGGGGCTCCGCGGGGTATTCACCCCTCCACTTT.